A single sample gave rise to the 21 T cell receptor beta chains below, sequenced in a study of T cells in localized non-small cell lung cancer. Some clones are missing from TCRdb's copy, which holds only in-frame ones; the method was immunoSEQ multiplex PCR. The sample contains more than 11,000 clones, more than 70% of which appear only once. Specimen: peripheral blood mononuclear cells, collected before any cancer treatment. The receptors here all came from a man aged 40 to 70 with stage III lung adenocarcinoma.

The V and J genes are TRBV6-5 and TRBJ2-5, with D perhaps TRBD2 (6 bases). The germline CDR1 and CDR2 sequences are MNHEY and SVGAGI. The CDR3 spans 14 residues. V lost 2 bases and J lost 2, with 9 bases in between. DNA for the CDR3: TGTGCCAGCAGTTACGGGGCGGGGCAAGAGACCCAGTACTTC. Protein product: CASSYGAGQETQYF.

J is TRBJ2-2 and V is TRBV11-2; D call uncertain. Germline loops: CDR1 SGHAT, CDR2 FQNNGV. V lost 5 bases and J lost 3, with 10 bases in between. This CDR3 region has 14 residues. The DNA of the CDR3 is TGTGCCAGCAGCCCCAACACGTACACCGGGGAGCTGTTTTTT. As protein: CASSPNTYTGELFF.

The chain employs TRBV9 and TRBJ2-2; 7 bases match TRBD1. The CDR3 length is 15 residues. Trimming cost V 6 bases and J 8 bases; bases outside gene matches: 13. The germline CDR1 and CDR2 sequences are SGDLS and YYNGEE. The CDR3 bases are TGTGCCAGCACGAAAAATACAGGGGATCTTGGGGAGCTGTTTTTT. It is translated as CASTKNTGDLGELFF.

The chain couples TRBV19 to TRBJ2-1, with TRBD2 identical over 15 bases. Germline lookup yields CDR1 LNHDA and CDR2 SQIVND (reference sequence). The junction had 4 bases not matched to a gene; V was cut back by 6 bases and J by 10 bases. The CDR3 loop spans 14 amino acids. CDR3 nucleotide sequence: TGTGCCAGTAGCCCGGGACTAGCGGGAGGAGAGCAGTTCTTC. Its protein product is CASSPGLAGGEQFF.

The chain is built from TRBV5-4 and TRBJ2-5, with 7 bases fitting TRBD1. Germline CDR1 and CDR2: SGHNT and YYREEE (reference sequence). This CDR3 region has 16 residues. The V and J ends lost 2 bases and 0 bases, in that order; junction bases with no gene match: 7. In DNA, the CDR3 is TGTGCCAGCAGCTTTGGGGGACAGACAGACCAAGAGACCCAGTACTTC. As protein: CASSFGGQTDQETQYF.

The rearrangement uses TRBV19 and TRBJ1-4; TRBD1 matches 9 bases. The germline V gene encodes CDR1 LNHDA and CDR2 SQIVND (reference sequence). V trimming: 5 bases; J trimming: 6 bases; junction bases outside the gene matches: 4. The CDR3 has 14 amino acids. CDR3 in DNA: TGTGCCAGTAGTGCGGACAGGGGTTATGAAAAACTGTTTTTT. Its translation is CASSADRGYEKLFF.

This chain connects TRBV5-1 to TRBJ1-3, with a weak D call TRBD1 (5 bases). The CDR3 extends over 15 amino acids. Germline lookup yields CDR1 SGHRS and CDR2 YFSETQ. Deletions cut 4 bases from V and 4 bases from J, with 15 bases between. The CDR3 nucleotides read TGCGCCAGCAGCCCACTCGAGGGGAACGGAAACACCATATATTTT. Its protein product is CASSPLEGNGNTIYF.

The chain has TRBV11-2 and TRBJ2-7; no clear D. The V and J ends lost 5 bases and 6 bases respectively, with 11 bases between them. Germline CDR1 is SGHAT and CDR2 is FQNNGV. The CDR3 has 12 amino acids. The CDR3 nucleotides are TGTGCCAGCAGCCGGTCGGCTAGCGAGCAGTACTTC. The encoded protein is CASSRSASEQYF.

V gene TRBV28 combines with J gene TRBJ2-1; weak D call: TRBD1 (6 bases). V lost 6 bases, J lost 3 bases, and 18 bases lay in between. CDR1 and CDR2 (germline): MDHEN, SYDVKM. CDR3 length: 16 amino acids. CDR3 amino acids: CASSPGQFGNYNEQFF. CDR3 nucleotide sequence: TGTGCCAGCAGCCCCGGACAGTTTGGTAACTACAATGAGCAGTTCTTC.

The gene calls are TRBV11-2 and TRBJ2-4, with D uncertain. Germline values: CDR1 SGHAT, CDR2 FQNNGV. With 6 bases removed from V and 0 bases from J, the gap between germline ends came to 12 bases. There are 15 residues in the CDR3. The DNA of the CDR3 is TGTGCCAGCAGGGATTGGGCGCTAGCCAAAAACATTCAGTACTTC. It codes for CASRDWALAKNIQYF.

The V call is TRBV7-9, the J call TRBJ2-3, with 7 nucleotides matching TRBD2. The CDR3 loop spans 15 amino acids. The V and J ends lost 0 bases and 0 bases, in that order; junction bases with no gene match: 0. Germline CDR1 reads SEHNR; CDR2 reads FQNEAQ (reference sequence). CDR3 amino acids: CASSLAGGSTDTQYF. For the CDR3, the DNA is TGTGCCAGCAGCTTAGCGGGAGGGAGCACAGATACGCAGTATTTT.

V gene TRBV6-1 combines with J gene TRBJ1-4; D is unclear. The CDR3 is 13 amino acids. Germline V CDR1 and CDR2: MNHNS, SASEGT. Between the trimmed V and J ends, which lost 5 bases and 2 bases, there was a span of 6 bases. The CDR3 loop is CASSYHTNEKLFF. The CDR3, as DNA: TGTGCCAGCAGTTATCATACTAATGAAAAACTGTTTTTT.

J is TRBJ1-4 and V is TRBV19; perhaps TRBD1 as D (6 bases). The ends were cut back, 6 bases at V and 3 bases at J, with 11 bases in the middle. Germline V gene sequence: CDR1 LNHDA, CDR2 SQIVND (reference sequence). The CDR3 is 14 amino acids. Here the CDR3 reads CASRLQGPNEKLFF. Here the CDR3 DNA reads TGTGCCAGTAGGTTACAGGGTCCTAATGAAAAACTGTTTTTT.

The table lists this clone with a count of one. This chain links TRBV20-1 with TRBJ2-7; D unresolved. The CDR3 totals 10 residues. Germline V CDR1 and CDR2: DFQATT, SNEGSKA (reference sequence). The V end was cut by 6 bases, the J end by 3 bases, with 6 bases between. As DNA, the CDR3 is TGCAGTGCCGGAAGCTACGAGCAGTACTTC. Encoded protein: CSAGSYEQYF.

The chain combines TRBV18 with TRBJ2-2; D gene ambiguous. Trimming shortened V by 0 bases and J by 2 bases, and 4 bases separated the two germline ends. Per germline, CDR1 KGHSH and CDR2 LQKENI. The CDR3 contains 14 residues. The CDR3 loop is CASSPPPNTGELFF. CDR3 nucleotides: TGTGCCAGCTCACCACCTCCCAACACCGGGGAGCTGTTTTTT. Variable domain in full (rest from reference TRBV18 and TRBJ2-2): NAGVMQNPRHLVRRRGQEARLRCSPMKGHSHVYWYRQLPEEGLKFMVYLQKENIIDESGMPKERFSAEFPKEGPSILRIQQVVRGDSAAYFCASSPPPNTGELFFGEGSRLTVL.

This clone was recorded once. The chain uses TRBV4-3 and TRBJ2-1; the match to TRBD2 covers 7 bases. CDR3 size: 18 residues. The V gene's germline CDR1 is LGHNA and CDR2 YSLEER. With 0 bases clipped from V and 5 bases from J, the junction kept 13 bases outside the gene matches. The CDR3 coding sequence is TGCGCCAGCAGCCAAGAGGGGGACGGTAGCGGGTCGAACAATGAGCAGTTCTTC. Its translation is CASSQEGDGSGSNNEQFF.

This chain joins TRBV5-1 and TRBJ2-7; D ambiguous. Germline CDR1 and CDR2: SGHRS and YFSETQ. The CDR3 covers 14 residues. The germline V and J ends were trimmed by 3 bases and 4 bases, with 14 bases remaining between them. The CDR3 here is CASSSSSRAYEQYF. The CDR3, as DNA: TGCGCCAGCAGCTCGTCATCTAGGGCGTACGAGCAGTACTTC. The variable domain in full, with the rest retrieved from reference TRBV5-1 and TRBJ2-7, is KAGVTQTPRYLIKTRGQQVTLSCSPISGHRSVSWYQQTPGQGLQFLFEYFSETQRNKGNFPGRFSGRQFSNSRSEMNVSTLELGDSALYLCASSSSSRAYEQYFGPGTRLTVT.

This sequence joins TRBV9 and TRBJ2-2; the match to TRBD2 covers 7 bases. From germline, CDR1 is SGDLS and CDR2 YYNGEE. This CDR3 spans 13 amino acids. V shed 2 bases, J shed 6 bases, and the junction held 1 base outside the gene matches. In nucleotides, the CDR3 is TGTGCCAGCAGCGTCGGGGGGTCCGGGGAGCTGTTTTTT. Translated: CASSVGGSGELFF.

The rearrangement uses TRBV10-3 and TRBJ2-5, with no clear D. The V end was cut by 0 bases, the J end by 2 bases, with 13 bases between. Germline V gene lookup returns CDR1 ENHRY and CDR2 SYGVKD. This CDR3 has 16 amino acids. The CDR3 DNA sequence: TGTGCCATCAGTGAGTCACCCTCGGCCCCACAAGAGACCCAGTACTTC. Encoded protein: CAISESPSAPQETQYF.

The genes are TRBV18 and TRBJ2-7; 10 bases are shared with TRBD2. This CDR3 is built from 17 residues. With V trimmed by 0 bases and J by 4 bases, 9 bases remained unmatched. CDR1 and CDR2 from the germline V gene are KGHSH and LQKENI. In nucleotides, the CDR3 is TGTGCCAGCTCACCACCGTATACTAGCGGGGCAACTTACGAGCAGTACTTC. Translating gives CASSPPYTSGATYEQYF. The entire variable domain, with the rest obtained from reference TRBV18 and TRBJ2-7, is as follows: NAGVMQNPRHLVRRRGQEARLRCSPMKGHSHVYWYRQLPEEGLKFMVYLQKENIIDESGMPKERFSAEFPKEGPSILRIQQVVRGDSAAYFCASSPPYTSGATYEQYFGPGTRLTVT.

This chain links TRBV6-1 with TRBJ1-3, with D tentatively TRBD1 (6 bases). The CDR3 is made up of 14 amino acids. V was shortened by 7 bases and J by 3 bases, with 13 bases between the two germline ends. Looked up from germline, CDR1 is MNHNS and CDR2 is SASEGT. CDR3 loop: CASTSGTIGNTIYF. The CDR3 DNA is TGTGCCAGCACCTCCGGGACAATTGGAAACACCATATATTTT.